A selection of T cell receptor beta chains follows, all from one sample in a study of blood T cell repertoires in COVID-19. Only in-frame clones appear in the TCRdb table, and some are missing; sequencing was by immunoSEQ multiplex PCR. The data hold 200,000 to 300,000 clones, with over 70% observed a single time. What was sequenced was PBMCs or T cells enriched from blood (not recorded which). All receptors derive from a woman aged 40 to 50 who had been exposed to COVID-19. Both conserved end residues are trimmed from each CDR3. A D gene is named only where the DNA matches it firmly.

TRBV11-3 TRBD1 ASSSRQGLNEQY
TRBV6-5 - ASSQTRAGEQF
TRBV4-1 - ASSREQAPGYT
TRBV20-1 - SASGRTYNEQF
TRBV13 TRBD1 ASSLGDRLYGYT
TRBV6-2/TRBV6-3 - ASSYPVQNYEQY
TRBV19 - ASSITAGYVSSYNEQF
TRBV24-1 TRBD1 ATGYRGLEAF
TRBV6-5 TRBD1 ASRPDRGRGYT
TRBV30 TRBD1 AWGTGGGTDTQY
TRBV24-1 - ATSDLNRSYGYT
TRBV11-3 TRBD2 ASSTLQREVGELF
TRBV13 - ASSLLTLNTEAF
TRBV7-6 TRBD1 ASSRQTGTEIGYT
TRBV30 TRBD1 ASTYRGDYGYT
TRBV7-6 TRBD2 ASSQIPGLVNNEQF
TRBV4-1 - ASSLSVNQETQY
TRBV12-5 TRBD2 ASALGGTGELF
TRBV28 - ASSLSPGYYGYT
TRBV4-2 - ASSPEGGGLVGYNEQF
TRBV19 - ASSIRGNNQPQH
TRBV5-1 - ASSFGGRNTEAF
TRBV3-1/TRBV3-2 - ASSQDFPGDTYQPQH
TRBV28 - ASSPRVGNSPLH
TRBV5-5 - ASSLSPSSYNEQF
TRBV4-1 TRBD1 ASSHPTGSDYGYT
TRBV28 - ASSLTGGKIGYGYT
TRBV25-1 - ASSEGREQY
TRBV7-8 - ASSLVSGVGTEAF
TRBV2 - ASSQFSGANVLT
TRBV6-5 TRBD2 ASRSLAGGSDEQF
TRBV30 TRBD2 AWRKTRRLAGGPRTYNEQF
TRBV27 TRBD1 ASTSTGFSPLH
TRBV3-1/TRBV3-2 TRBD2 ASSYTGTSYEQY
TRBV12-3/TRBV12-4 TRBD2 ASRMGLEQF
TRBV2 - ASSESGMNTEAF
TRBV28 TRBD1 ASSTGTGVYEQY
TRBV9 - ASSVDGGRTDTQY
TRBV10-3 - AISENTEAF
TRBV6-5 - ASTRVDPSTGELF
TRBV9 - ASSWGVTNTGELF
TRBV7-9 - ASSPRAGPDFGANVLT
TRBV14 TRBD1 ASSQTGDFYGYT
TRBV11-3 - ASSFSGGVRSYGYT
TRBV27 - ASSLRTDGMGLF
TRBV7-9 TRBD2 ASSTIAGGSSKQY
TRBV25-1 TRBD1 ASSGNPGTGGETQY
TRBV5-1 TRBD1 ASSSRQGSYEQY
TRBV18 - ASSPNPRTASNQPQH
TRBV4-2 - ASSPPVEGREQY
TRBV24-1 - ATSDSTQGIVDIQY
TRBV11-3 TRBD2 ASTPRLAGETDTQY
TRBV7-9 TRBD1 ATTGQGAYEQY
TRBV5-1 TRBD1 ASSLRGQGFYGYT
TRBV11-2 - ASSPISGTSSSPLH